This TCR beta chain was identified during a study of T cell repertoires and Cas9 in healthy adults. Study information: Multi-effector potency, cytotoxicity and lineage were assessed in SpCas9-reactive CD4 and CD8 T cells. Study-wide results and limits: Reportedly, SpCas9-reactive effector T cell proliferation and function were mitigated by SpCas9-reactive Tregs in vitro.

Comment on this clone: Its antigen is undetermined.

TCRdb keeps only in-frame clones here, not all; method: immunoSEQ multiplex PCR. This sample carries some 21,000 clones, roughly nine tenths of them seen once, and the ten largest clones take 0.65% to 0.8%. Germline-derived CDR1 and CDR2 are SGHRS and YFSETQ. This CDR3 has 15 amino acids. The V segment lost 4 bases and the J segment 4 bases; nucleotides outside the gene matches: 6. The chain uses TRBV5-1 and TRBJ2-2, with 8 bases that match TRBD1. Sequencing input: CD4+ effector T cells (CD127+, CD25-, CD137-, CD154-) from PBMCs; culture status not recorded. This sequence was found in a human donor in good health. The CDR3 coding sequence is TGCGCCAGCAGCCACACAGGGGGACCCACCGGGGAGCTGTTTTTT. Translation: CASSHTGGPTGELFF.